The present entry profiles one TCR beta chain with its context. The antigen is not known. V shed 5 bases and J shed 0 bases, with 14 bases lying between them. The germline gives CDR1 SEHNR, CDR2 FQNEAQ (reference sequence). The CDR3 consists of 16 residues. This sample was taken from a study of identical twins. Whole-study findings and limits: The same donors were not followed; conclusions instead depended on cross-sectional statistical analysis.

TCRdb re-derived calls from the 5' RACE reads in MiXCR, one entry per CDR3 protein. The table lists roughly 290,000 distinct CDR3 sequences, under 9% of them singletons, with 2.1% in the top ten. The same data also contributed to another study, on yellow fever vaccine responses in identical twins.

The chain uses TRBV7-9 and TRBJ2-1; D might be TRBD1 (5 bases). Sequenced material: memory (CD45RO+) T cells sorted from blood. This receptor was identified in a young woman in good health. The CDR3, as DNA: TGTGCCAGCAGCCCGCAGGGATTTAGCTCCTACAATGAGCAGTTCTTC. As protein: CASSPQGFSSYNEQFF.